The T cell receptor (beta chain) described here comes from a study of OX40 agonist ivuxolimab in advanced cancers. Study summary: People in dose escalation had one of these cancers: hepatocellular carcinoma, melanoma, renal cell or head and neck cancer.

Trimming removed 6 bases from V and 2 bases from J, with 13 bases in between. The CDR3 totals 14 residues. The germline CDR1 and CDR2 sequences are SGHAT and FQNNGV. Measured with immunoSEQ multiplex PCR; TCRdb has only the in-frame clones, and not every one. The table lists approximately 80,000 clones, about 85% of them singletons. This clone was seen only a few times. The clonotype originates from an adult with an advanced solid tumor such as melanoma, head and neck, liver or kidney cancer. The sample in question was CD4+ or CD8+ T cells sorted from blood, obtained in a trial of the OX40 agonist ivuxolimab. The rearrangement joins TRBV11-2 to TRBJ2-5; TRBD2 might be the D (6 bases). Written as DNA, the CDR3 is TGTGCCAGCAGTCGGGGAGGACTTCAAGAGACCCAGTACTTC. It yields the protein CASSRGGLQETQYF.